The clone carrying this TCR beta chain has ten or more counts. This record belongs to a study of early T cells in non-severe SARS-CoV-2 infection. V shed 5 bases and J shed 7 bases, with 12 bases lying between them. Per germline, CDR1 SEHNR and CDR2 FQNEAQ (reference sequence). The CDR3 extends over 13 amino acids. One entry per CDR3 protein, called by TCRdb with MiXCR from the 5' RACE reads. The sample has over 45,000 distinct CDR3 sequences; more than 13% are singletons. The V and J genes are TRBV7-9 and TRBJ2-1, with D possibly being TRBD1 (5 bases). This clonotype was obtained from an adult who was a healthcare worker with PCR-confirmed SARS-CoV-2 infection or an uninfected control (not recorded which). The sample in question was whole blood, obtained at baseline. The DNA of the CDR3 is TGTGCCAGCAGCACCACAGGTTTAAATGAGCAGTTCTTC. Protein product: CASSTTGLNEQFF.